This T cell receptor (beta chain) was retrieved from a study of monozygotic twins with inflammatory bowel disease. Findings and limits, study-wide: Since immunosuppressive treatments differed, patient repertoires may have gained added variability. The inverse Simpson measure of TCRbeta diversity was lower in IBD patients than in healthy co-twins.

TCRdb reprocessed the 5' RACE reads; each CDR3 protein has one entry and no DNA is given. The sample data list under 350,000 distinct CDR3 sequences. The CDR3 has 17 amino acids. Looked up from germline, CDR1 is SGHRS and CDR2 is YFSETQ. To note about this clonotype: Its antigen is currently unknown.

The sequence was collected from a human donor with ulcerative colitis or Crohn's disease, or a healthy co-twin of an affected twin (not recorded which). The rearrangement uses TRBV5-1 and TRBJ2-2; TCRdb calls TRBD2, which cannot be checked without DNA. The specimen was blood. The CDR3 spells CASSFVDAGTNTGKLFF.